The 27 T cell receptor beta chains below were found in one sample sequenced in a study of blood T cell repertoires in COVID-19. Assay: immunoSEQ multiplex PCR; the TCRdb copy retains only in-frame clones and omits some. The sample records around 200,000 clones, 86% being singletons. Sequencing was carried out using PBMCs or T cells enriched from blood (not recorded which). These receptors all come from a woman aged 45-59 years in a cohort exposed to, infected with or recovered from COVID-19 (not recorded which).

The chain has TRBV7-2 and TRBJ2-5; D is unresolved. The V gene's germline CDR1 is SGHTA and CDR2 FQGNSA. The CDR3 contains 14 residues. Trimming removed 0 bases at V and 1 base at J, with 6 bases between. CDR3 in amino acids: CASSLARGQETQYF. In nucleotides, the CDR3 is TGTGCCAGCAGCTTAGCTAGAGGCCAAGAGACCCAGTACTTC.

The chain couples TRBV2 to TRBJ1-2, with D maybe TRBD1 (5 bases). The germline CDR1 and CDR2 sequences are SNHLY and FYNNEI. CDR3 length equals 15 residues. Trimming took 7 bases from V and 0 from J, leaving 15 bases between them. The CDR3 DNA sequence: TGTGCCAGCACCCTCGAGGACATTCCTAACTATGGCTACACCTTC. Amino acid sequence: CASTLEDIPNYGYTF.

The DNA for the CDR3 is TGTGCCAGCAGTCTACGCAGCCTCGGCGGCACTGAAGCTTTCTTT. Protein product: CASSLRSLGGTEAFF. The J gene is TRBJ1-1, the V gene TRBV6-5, with D unclear. Germline V gene lookup returns CDR1 MNHEY and CDR2 SVGAGI. The V end was cut by 5 bases, the J end by 4 bases, with 17 bases between. The CDR3 loop spans 15 amino acids.

The chain uses TRBV9 and TRBJ2-5, with TRBD2 matching over 8 bases. CDR1 is SGDLS and CDR2 is YYNGEE in the germline V gene. The CDR3 totals 17 residues. The trim removed 0 bases at V and 3 bases at J, leaving 10 bases unmatched. This chain's CDR3 is CASSVGVAAGGEETQYF. The CDR3 DNA is TGTGCCAGCAGCGTAGGTGTGGCGGCGGGGGGCGAAGAGACCCAGTACTTC.

The V gene is TRBV27, the J gene TRBJ1-5; D is perhaps TRBD1 (5 bases). This CDR3 region has 16 residues. Germline CDR1 reads MNHEY; CDR2 reads SMNVEV (reference sequence). Trimming took 6 bases from V and 6 from J, leaving 21 bases between them. CDR3 in amino acids: CASSSATGYPGQPQHF. The CDR3 DNA reads TGTGCCAGCAGCTCGGCAACAGGCTACCCCGGTCAGCCCCAGCATTTT.

The V call is TRBV5-4, the J call TRBJ2-1; 11 positions match TRBD2. The length of the CDR3 is 16 residues. The trim removed 0 bases at V and 8 bases at J, leaving 7 bases unmatched. The germline V gene encodes CDR1 SGHNT and CDR2 YYREEE (reference sequence). CDR3 residues: CASSLAISGGAHEQFF. The DNA for the CDR3 is TGTGCCAGCAGCTTGGCGATTAGCGGGGGGGCCCATGAGCAGTTCTTC.

The chain recombines TRBV9 with TRBJ1-1, with a tentative D call TRBD1 (5 bases). Trimming took off 3 bases at V and 0 bases at J, with 15 bases between the two ends. The CDR3 loop spans 16 amino acids. Per the germline V gene, CDR1 is SGDLS and CDR2 is YYNGEE. In DNA, the CDR3 is TGTGCCAGCAGCGCGCTAAAGGGCAGGGTGAACACTGAAGCTTTCTTT. Residues: CASSALKGRVNTEAFF.

This chain joins TRBV5-4 and TRBJ1-2; TRBD1 aligns across 8 bases. Germline V CDR1 and CDR2: SGHNT, YYREEE (reference sequence). CDR3 length equals 14 residues. J lost 11 bases, V lost 0 bases, and 9 bases had no gene match. CDR3 DNA sequence: TGTGCCAGCAGCTTGGATGGGACAGGTCGGGGTTACACCTTC. Translating gives CASSLDGTGRGYTF.

J is TRBJ2-7 and V is TRBV5-1; TRBD2 agrees at 12 bases. This CDR3 is 16 amino acids long. Germline V gene data show CDR1 as SGHRS and CDR2 as YFSETQ. Losses at the gene ends were 1 base for V and 7 bases for J; bases not matched to a gene: 9. CDR3 in DNA: TGCGCCAGCAGCTTGAGGCCTAGCGGGGGGGCGGAAGAGCAGTACTTC. Protein product: CASSLRPSGGAEEQYF.

This clone was observed a single time. The V and J genes are TRBV15 and TRBJ2-7; weak D call: TRBD1 (6 bases). This CDR3 contains 13 residues. Germline values: CDR1 LNHNV, CDR2 YYDKDF (reference sequence). V lost 2 bases and J 5 bases, leaving 10 bases between the germline ends. As DNA, the CDR3 is TGTGCCACCAGCAGATCGACAGGAGACGAGCAGTACTTC. Amino acids: CATSRSTGDEQYF.

This clone has a handful of counts. The junction does not match germline at one end; this may be a read error. This chain uses TRBV7-7 with TRBJ2-2; 10 positions match TRBD2. Germline V CDR1 and CDR2: SSHAT, FNYEAQ (reference sequence). The CDR3 extends over 19 amino acids. DNA of the CDR3: TGTGCTAGCAGCACCCTAGCCCCCCGAGCGGGGGGGCGTGGCGGGGAGCTGTTTTTT. Translating gives CASSTLAPRAGGRGGELFF.

The chain employs TRBV18 and TRBJ2-2; 7 nucleotides align to TRBD1. With 3 bases clipped from V and 0 bases from J, the junction kept 4 bases outside the gene matches. The length of the CDR3 is 16 residues. Germline CDR1 reads KGHSH; CDR2 reads LQKENI. This CDR3 is CASSPWTGSNTGELFF. Written as DNA, the CDR3 is TGTGCCAGCTCACCTTGGACAGGTTCGAACACCGGGGAGCTGTTTTTT.

This rearrangement joins TRBV5-1 to TRBJ1-2, with D uncertain. There are 13 residues in the CDR3. The germline CDR1 and CDR2 sequences are SGHRS and YFSETQ. V lost 4 bases, J lost 7 bases, and 14 bases lay in between. This chain's CDR3 is CASSADGGFGYTF. CDR3 nucleotide sequence: TGCGCCAGCAGCGCAGATGGTGGCTTTGGCTACACCTTC.

The rearrangement joins TRBV7-2 to TRBJ2-7, with unresolved D. The length of the CDR3 is 15 residues. CDR1 SGHTA and CDR2 FQGNSA come from the germline V gene. The V end lost 1 base, the J end lost 0 bases, and 10 bases lay between the germline ends. CDR3 sequence reads: CASSLVPEVSYEQYF. In DNA, the CDR3 is TGTGCCAGCAGCTTAGTTCCAGAGGTCTCCTACGAGCAGTACTTC.

This chain uses TRBV19 with TRBJ1-4, with 7 bases fitting TRBD1. V was clipped by 5 bases and J by 4 bases; unmatched bases: 10. CDR3 length equals 16 residues. Per germline, CDR1 LNHDA and CDR2 SQIVND (reference sequence). CDR3 in amino acids: CASSPPPGTVNEKLFF. CDR3 in DNA: TGTGCCAGTAGTCCACCCCCGGGGACAGTTAATGAAAAACTGTTTTTT.

The chain recombines TRBV19 with TRBJ1-3; perhaps TRBD1 as D (5 bases). V lost 9 bases, J lost 0 bases, and 15 bases lay in between. Germline V lookup: CDR1 LNHDA, CDR2 SQIVND (reference sequence). CDR3 length: 15 amino acids. The CDR3 DNA reads TGTGCCAGCGACGACAGTCCTGCCTCTGGAAACACCATATATTTT. Amino acid sequence: CASDDSPASGNTIYF.

This rearrangement joins TRBV10-3 to TRBJ2-2, with D possibly being TRBD2 (6 bases). The CDR3 runs to 14 residues. Germline V CDR1 and CDR2: ENHRY, SYGVKD. V lost 4 bases, J lost 5 bases, and 11 bases lay in between. CDR3 nucleotides: TGTGCCATCAGTGGGGACTCCGGTACCGGGGAGCTGTTTTTT. As protein: CAISGDSGTGELFF.

This chain joins TRBV6-5 and TRBJ2-2; D remains unclear. The CDR3 spans 14 residues. The V end lost 4 bases, the J end lost 1 base, and 7 bases lay between the germline ends. The germline gives CDR1 MNHEY, CDR2 SVGAGI. Here the CDR3 DNA reads TGTGCCAGCAGTTTAGCAGAGAACACCGGGGAGCTGTTTTTT. Residues: CASSLAENTGELFF.

This clone appeared a single time. The chain couples TRBV7-9 to TRBJ2-3, with 11 bases lining up with TRBD2. Per germline, CDR1 SEHNR and CDR2 FQNEAQ (reference sequence). V lost 5 bases and J lost 0; bases outside the gene matches: 4. The CDR3 is 16 residues long. The CDR3 region is CASSAGTSGSTDTQYF. The CDR3 coding sequence is TGTGCCAGCAGCGCCGGGACTAGCGGTAGCACAGATACGCAGTATTTT. Using reference TRBV7-9 and TRBJ2-3 for the parts outside the CDR3, the full variable domain is DTGVSQNPRHKITKRGQNVTFRCDPISEHNRLYWYRQTLGQGPEFLTYFQNEAQLEKSRLLSDRFSAERPKGSFSTLEIQRTEQGDSAMYLCASSAGTSGSTDTQYFGPGTRLTVL.

The chain carries TRBV7-2 and TRBJ1-5; perhaps TRBD1 as D (5 bases). The CDR3 runs to 17 residues. Trimming shortened V by 5 bases and J by 4 bases, and 21 bases separated the two germline ends. Germline V lookup: CDR1 SGHTA, CDR2 FQGNSA. The CDR3 nucleotides are TGTGCCAGCAGCATAAGTTGGGGGGGGGATGGGAATCAGCCCCAGCATTTT. This translates into CASSISWGGDGNQPQHF.

The chain links TRBV4-1 to TRBJ1-2, with D uncertain. The CDR3 totals 13 residues. CDR1 is MGHRA and CDR2 is YSYEKL in the germline V gene. Trimming shortened V by 1 base and J by 5 bases, and 8 bases separated the two germline ends. This CDR3 reads CASSQGRGYGYTF. CDR3 DNA sequence: TGCGCCAGCAGCCAAGGGAGAGGGTATGGCTACACCTTC.

The chain links TRBV25-1 to TRBJ2-3; 12 positions match TRBD2. The germline gives CDR1 MGHDK, CDR2 SYGVNS. CDR3 length: 17 residues. V shed 2 bases and J 3 bases; nucleotides not matched to a gene: 6. DNA of the CDR3: TGTGCCAGCAGTGAAAGGGAGACTAGCGGGGGAACAGATACGCAGTATTTT. It encodes CASSERETSGGTDTQYF. The full variable domain, its missing parts supplied by reference TRBV25-1 and TRBJ2-3, is EADIYQTPRYLVIGTGKKITLECSQTMGHDKMYWYQQDPGMELHLIHYSYGVNSTEKGDLSSESTVSRIRTEHFPLTLESARPSHTSQYLCASSERETSGGTDTQYFGPGTRLTVL.

The V gene is TRBV6-5, the J gene TRBJ1-2; the match to TRBD1 covers 8 bases. Looked up from germline, CDR1 is MNHEY and CDR2 is SVGAGI. This CDR3 region has 16 residues. J gave up 4 bases and V 1 base, and 8 bases lay outside the gene matches. CDR3 coding DNA: TGTGCCAGCAGTTACTGGGAGCAGGGGGCGACCTATGGCTACACCTTC. Its protein product is CASSYWEQGATYGYTF.

The chain has TRBV18 and TRBJ1-2, with D possibly TRBD1 on 6 matching bases. V gave up 0 bases and J gave up 3 bases, with 14 bases separating them. In germline, CDR1 is KGHSH, CDR2 LQKENI. The CDR3 spans 16 residues. For the CDR3, the DNA is TGTGCCAGCTCACCACCAGGACAGCCCCTGGACTATGGCTACACCTTC. This gives the protein CASSPPGQPLDYGYTF.

The chain uses TRBV5-4 and TRBJ2-1; 10 nucleotides match TRBD1. The CDR3 is 13 amino acids. The V gene's germline CDR1 is SGHNT and CDR2 YYREEE (reference sequence). V dropped 6 bases and J dropped 5; count of bases not matched to a gene: 2. CDR3 protein: CASTGTGDNEQFF. The CDR3 DNA sequence: TGTGCCAGCACCGGGACAGGGGACAATGAGCAGTTCTTC.

This chain uses TRBV6-2 or TRBV6-3 with TRBJ2-7, with 13 bases lining up with TRBD2. The J segment lost 1 base and the V segment lost 5 bases, leaving 2 bases of the junction unmatched. The CDR3 loop spans 15 amino acids. The germline CDR1 and CDR2 sequences are MNHEY and SVGEGT. The CDR3 sequence: CASSRLAGGSYEQYF. The DNA for the CDR3 is TGTGCCAGCAGTAGACTAGCGGGGGGTTCCTACGAGCAGTACTTC.

This sequence joins TRBV6-5 and TRBJ1-1, with TRBD1 identical over 11 bases. CDR3 length equals 15 residues. Germline assignment: CDR1 MNHEY and CDR2 SVGAGI. The V segment lost 6 bases and the J segment 3 bases; nucleotides outside the gene matches: 6. CDR3 protein: CASRTDRGLDTEAFF. The CDR3 nucleotides are TGTGCCAGCAGGACGGACAGGGGGCTGGACACTGAAGCTTTCTTT.